This entry lists 2 T cell receptor beta chains sequenced from one sample in a study of blood T cell repertoires in COVID-19. The table came from immunoSEQ multiplex PCR; TCRdb's copy has only in-frame clones and leaves some out. The sample yields 30,000 to 35,000 clones, about 87% seen once. The specimen sequenced was peripheral blood. The receptors derive from an elderly man with active COVID-19.

The chain has TRBV6-5 and TRBJ2-3; the D is unclear. V lost 0 bases to trimming and J lost 5 bases, with 12 bases between them. The CDR3 covers 15 residues. Germline V gives CDR1 MNHEY, CDR2 SVGAGI. The CDR3 loop is CASSYSMHTGDTQYF. The DNA of the CDR3 is TGTGCCAGCAGTTACTCTATGCACACGGGAGATACGCAGTATTTT.

V gene TRBV10-3 combines with J gene TRBJ2-1; weak D call: TRBD2 (6 bases). Germline assignment: CDR1 ENHRY and CDR2 SYGVKD. The V and J ends lost 2 bases and 4 bases respectively, with 21 bases between them. This CDR3 spans 18 amino acids. Written as DNA, the CDR3 is TGTGCCATCAGTGAGCCGGGATTTGGCGGGGCGGGATACAATGAGCAGTTCTTC. Residues: CAISEPGFGGAGYNEQFF.